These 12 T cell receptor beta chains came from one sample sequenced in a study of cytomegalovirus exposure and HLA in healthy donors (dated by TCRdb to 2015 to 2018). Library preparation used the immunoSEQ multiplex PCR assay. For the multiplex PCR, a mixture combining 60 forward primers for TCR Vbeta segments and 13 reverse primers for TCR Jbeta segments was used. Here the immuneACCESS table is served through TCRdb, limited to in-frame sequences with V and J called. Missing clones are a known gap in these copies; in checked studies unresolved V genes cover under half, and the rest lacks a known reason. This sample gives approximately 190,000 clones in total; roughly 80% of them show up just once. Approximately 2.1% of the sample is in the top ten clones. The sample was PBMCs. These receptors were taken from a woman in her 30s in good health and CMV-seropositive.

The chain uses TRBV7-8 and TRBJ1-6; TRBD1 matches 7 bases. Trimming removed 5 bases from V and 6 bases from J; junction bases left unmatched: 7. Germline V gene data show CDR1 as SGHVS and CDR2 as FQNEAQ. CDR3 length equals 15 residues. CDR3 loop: CASSPRDRVNSPLHF. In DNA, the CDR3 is TGTGCCAGCAGCCCCCGGGACAGAGTTAATTCACCCCTCCACTTT.

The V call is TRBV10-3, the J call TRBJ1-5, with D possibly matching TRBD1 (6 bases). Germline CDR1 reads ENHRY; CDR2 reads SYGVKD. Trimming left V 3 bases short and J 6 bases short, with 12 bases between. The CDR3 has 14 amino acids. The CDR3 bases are TGTGCCATCAGTGAACAGGGAAGAGGTCAGCCCCAGCATTTT. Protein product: CAISEQGRGQPQHF.

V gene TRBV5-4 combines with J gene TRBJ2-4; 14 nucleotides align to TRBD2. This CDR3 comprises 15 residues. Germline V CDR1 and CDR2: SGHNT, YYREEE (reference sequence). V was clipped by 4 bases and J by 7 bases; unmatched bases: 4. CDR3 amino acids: CASSPGLAGGNIQYF. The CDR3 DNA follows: TGTGCCAGCAGCCCCGGACTAGCGGGAGGCAACATTCAGTACTTC.

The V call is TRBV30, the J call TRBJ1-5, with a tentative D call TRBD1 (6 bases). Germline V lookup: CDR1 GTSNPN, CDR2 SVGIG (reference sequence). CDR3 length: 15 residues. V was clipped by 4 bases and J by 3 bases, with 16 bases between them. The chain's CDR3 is CAWTRQGTFNQPQHF. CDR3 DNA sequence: TGTGCCTGGACTCGGCAGGGGACCTTCAATCAGCCCCAGCATTTT.

The CDR3 spells CASSHGLTNEQYF. Written as DNA, the CDR3 is TGTGCCAGCAGCCATGGACTTACAAACGAGCAGTACTTC. The chain carries TRBV7-2 and TRBJ2-7, with D possibly being TRBD2 (5 bases). CDR1 is SGHTA, CDR2 FQGNSA, per germline. V was shortened by 5 bases and J by 5 bases, with 13 bases between the two germline ends. The CDR3 runs to 13 residues.

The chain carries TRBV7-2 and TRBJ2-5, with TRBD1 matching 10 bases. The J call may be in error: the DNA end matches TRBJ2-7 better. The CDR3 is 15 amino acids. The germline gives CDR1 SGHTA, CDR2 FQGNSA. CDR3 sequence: CASSFLRDRGDEQYF. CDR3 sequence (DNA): TGTGCCAGCAGCTTCCTAAGGGACAGGGGTGACGAGCAGTACTTC.

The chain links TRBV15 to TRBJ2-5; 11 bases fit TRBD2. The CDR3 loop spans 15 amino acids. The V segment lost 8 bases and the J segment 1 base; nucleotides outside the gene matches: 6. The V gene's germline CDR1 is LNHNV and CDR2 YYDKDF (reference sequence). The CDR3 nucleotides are TGTGCCACCTCGGCGACTAGCGGGACCCAAGAGACCCAGTACTTC. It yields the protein CATSATSGTQETQYF. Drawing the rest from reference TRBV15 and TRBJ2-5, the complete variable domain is DAMVIQNPRYQVTQFGKPVTLSCSQTLNHNVMYWYQQKSSQAPKLLFHYYDKDFNNEADTPDNFQSRRPNTSFCFLDIRSPGLGDTAMYLCATSATSGTQETQYFGPGTRLLVL.

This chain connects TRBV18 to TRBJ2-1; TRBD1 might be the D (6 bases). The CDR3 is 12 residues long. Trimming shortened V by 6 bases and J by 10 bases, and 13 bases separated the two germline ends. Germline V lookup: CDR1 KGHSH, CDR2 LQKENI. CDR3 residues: CASSTGLGEQFF. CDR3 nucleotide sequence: TGTGCCAGCTCGACAGGTTTAGGCGAGCAGTTCTTC. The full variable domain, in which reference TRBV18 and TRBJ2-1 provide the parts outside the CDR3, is NAGVMQNPRHLVRRRGQEARLRCSPMKGHSHVYWYRQLPEEGLKFMVYLQKENIIDESGMPKERFSAEFPKEGPSILRIQQVVRGDSAAYFCASSTGLGEQFFGPGTRLTVL.

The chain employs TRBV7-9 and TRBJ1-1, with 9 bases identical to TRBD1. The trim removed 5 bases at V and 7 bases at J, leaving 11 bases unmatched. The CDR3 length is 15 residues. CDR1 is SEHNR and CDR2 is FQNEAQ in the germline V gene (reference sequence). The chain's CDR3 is CASSPSGTGIIEAFF. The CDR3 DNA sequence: TGTGCCAGCAGCCCGTCAGGGACAGGGATTATTGAAGCTTTCTTT.

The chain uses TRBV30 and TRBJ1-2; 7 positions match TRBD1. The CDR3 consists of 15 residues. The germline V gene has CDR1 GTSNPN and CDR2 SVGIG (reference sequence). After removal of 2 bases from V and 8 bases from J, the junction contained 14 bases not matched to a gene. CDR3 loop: CAWSKTPTGLKGYTF. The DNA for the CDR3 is TGTGCCTGGAGTAAGACCCCGACAGGGTTAAAGGGCTACACCTTC.

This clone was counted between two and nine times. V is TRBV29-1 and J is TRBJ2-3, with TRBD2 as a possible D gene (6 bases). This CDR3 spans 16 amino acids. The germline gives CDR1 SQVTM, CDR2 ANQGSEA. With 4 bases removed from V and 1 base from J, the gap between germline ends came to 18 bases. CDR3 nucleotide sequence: TGCAGCGTTGGCGGTAGCGGTTGGGGGGGCACAGATACGCAGTATTTT. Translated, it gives CSVGGSGWGGTDTQYF.

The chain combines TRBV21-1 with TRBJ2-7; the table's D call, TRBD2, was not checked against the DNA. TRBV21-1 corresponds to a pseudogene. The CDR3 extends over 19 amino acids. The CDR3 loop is CASSPPVGLAGSLFYEQYF. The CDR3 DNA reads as TGTGCCAGCAGCCCCCCCGTGGGACTAGCGGGCTCCCTGTTCTACGAGCAGTACTTC.